The rows below give T cell receptor beta chains drawn from one sample of a study of blood T cell repertoires in COVID-19. The data were produced by immunoSEQ multiplex PCR, yet TCRdb's version contains in-frame clones alone and is incomplete. This table holds about 130,000 clones, around four fifths found once. The sequenced sample was peripheral blood. The source of these receptors is a man aged 40-49 years with active or convalescent COVID-19. The CDR3 runs from the conserved cysteine through the conserved F or W. A D gene is named only where the DNA matches it firmly. Clone size, where shown, is once, few, many, or a class for clones that have expanded.

abundance,d_gene,v_gene,j_gene,CDR3aa,CDR3nt
.,TRBD1,TRBV18,TRBJ2-3,CASSMGQAGDTQYF,TGTGCCAGCTCAATGGGACAGGCCGGAGATACGCAGTATTTT
.,.,TRBV30,TRBJ2-7,CAWSVLAEQYF,TGTGCCTGGAGTGTACTAGCCGAGCAGTACTTC
few,.,TRBV6-6,TRBJ2-3,CASSTRTASTDTQYF,TGTGCCAGCAGTACTAGGACAGCTAGCACAGATACGCAGTATTTT
.,.,TRBV10-3,TRBJ2-7,CAISLNSGEQYF,TGTGCCATCAGTCTAAACTCGGGGGAGCAGTACTTC
.,.,TRBV5-6,TRBJ2-1,CASSLYNSEQFF,TGTGCCAGCAGCTTGTATAACTCTGAGCAGTTCTTC
.,TRBD1,TRBV11-3,TRBJ2-7,CASSVSGTGVSPVLYEQYF,TGTGCCAGCAGCGTCTCCGGGACAGGGGTCTCCCCGGTCTTGTACGAGCAGTACTTC
.,TRBD1,TRBV29-1,TRBJ1-5,CSAGTGGQPQHF,TGCAGCGCAGGGACAGGGGGTCAGCCCCAGCATTTT
.,.,TRBV7-2,TRBJ1-4,CASSLGLANEKLFF,TGTGCCAGCAGCTTAGGGTTAGCGAATGAAAAACTGTTTTTT
.,.,TRBV5-1,TRBJ2-5,CASSLGGRSSWYETQYF,TGCGCCAGCAGCTTGGGCGGTCGTAGCAGTTGGTATGAGACCCAGTACTTC
few,TRBD1,TRBV19,TRBJ2-7,CASSATGGYEQYF,TGTGCCAGTAGTGCTACAGGGGGGTACGAGCAGTACTTC
.,.,TRBV5-4,TRBJ2-1,CASSLLGLSYNEQFF,TGTGCCAGCAGCTTGCTAGGCCTTTCCTACAATGAGCAGTTCTTC
.,.,TRBV19,TRBJ1-5,CASSNREGNQPQHF,TGTGCCAGCAGTAACAGGGAAGGAAATCAGCCCCAGCATTTT
.,TRBD1,TRBV30,TRBJ1-6,CAWRAGGNSPLHF,TGTGCCTGGAGGGCAGGGGGTAATTCACCCCTCCACTTT
.,TRBD1,TRBV5-1,TRBJ1-6,CASSLWDRGTNSPLHF,TGCGCCAGCAGCTTGTGGGACAGGGGAACTAATTCACCCCTCCACTTT
.,TRBD1,TRBV3-1/TRBV3-2,TRBJ1-3,CASSQDRTGAGNTIYF,TGTGCCAGCAGCCAGGATAGGACAGGGGCTGGAAACACCATATATTTT
.,TRBD1,TRBV25-1,TRBJ1-1,CASSLTTGGRAFAEAFF,TGTGCCAGCAGTTTGACGACAGGGGGAAGGGCTTTTGCTGAAGCTTTCTTT
.,.,TRBV4-1,TRBJ2-5,CASSLTERETQYF,TGCGCCAGCAGCCTGACGGAGAGAGAGACCCAGTACTTC
.,TRBD1,TRBV4-2,TRBJ2-1,CASSGAGGNEQFF,TGTGCCAGCAGCGGGGCAGGGGGCAATGAGCAGTTCTTC
.,.,TRBV9,TRBJ1-3,CASSVSLGISGNTIYF,TGTGCCAGCAGCGTATCCCTAGGAATCTCTGGAAACACCATATATTTT
.,.,TRBV13,TRBJ2-2,CASSWRGGLGPGELFF,TGTGCCAGCAGCTGGAGGGGGGGCCTCGGCCCCGGGGAGCTGTTTTTT
.,TRBD1,TRBV12-5,TRBJ1-1,CASGFGDRGFKSEAFF,TGTGCTAGTGGTTTTGGGGACAGGGGGTTTAAATCTGAAGCTTTCTTT
once,.,TRBV7-2,TRBJ1-2,CASSLTASGYGYTF,TGTGCCAGCAGCCTCACCGCATCAGGGTATGGCTACACCTTC
.,TRBD2,TRBV19,TRBJ2-1,CASSPRGSGGAVNEQFF,TGTGCCAGTAGTCCGAGAGGTAGCGGGGGGGCCGTGAATGAGCAGTTCTTC
.,.,TRBV6-5,TRBJ2-1,CASKTGDYYNEQFF,TGTGCCAGCAAAACAGGCGATTATTACAATGAGCAGTTCTTC
.,.,TRBV5-4,TRBJ2-2,CASSLADRNTGELFF,TGTGCCAGCAGCTTGGCGGACAGGAACACCGGGGAGCTGTTTTTT
few,.,TRBV19,TRBJ1-5,CASSTRGLLGNQPQHF,TGTGCCAGTAGTACGCGGGGATTGCTTGGCAATCAGCCCCAGCATTTT
many,.,TRBV2,TRBJ2-2,CASIVQPGSGELFF,TGTGCCAGCATTGTACAGCCCGGGAGCGGGGAGCTGTTTTTT
.,TRBD2,TRBV14,TRBJ2-3,CASSPYILTSGVTDTQYF,TGTGCCAGCAGCCCTTATATCCTGACTAGCGGGGTGACAGATACGCAGTATTTT
.,TRBD2,TRBV11-2,TRBJ2-5,CASSSAGGHETQYF,TGTGCCAGCAGCTCAGCGGGGGGGCATGAGACCCAGTACTTC
.,.,TRBV4-2,TRBJ2-1,CASSQDIGQRPDNEQFF,TGTGCCAGCAGCCAAGATATAGGACAGAGACCTGACAATGAGCAGTTCTTC
few,.,TRBV6-5,TRBJ1-3,CASALGGENTIYF,TGTGCCAGCGCGTTAGGAGGGGAAAACACCATATATTTT
.,.,TRBV5-1,TRBJ1-6,CASSLEPLSNSPLHF,TGCGCCAGCAGCTTGGAGCCCCTGTCTAATTCACCCCTCCACTTT
.,TRBD2,TRBV9,TRBJ2-2,CASSPYSGGPTGELFF,TGTGCCAGCAGCCCCTACTCGGGGGGACCTACCGGGGAGCTGTTTTTT
few,.,TRBV5-6,TRBJ2-7,CASSFGGSYEQYF,TGTGCCAGCAGCTTTGGGGGGTCCTACGAGCAGTACTTC
.,.,TRBV24-1,TRBJ1-1,CATSNRANTEAFF,TGTGCCACCAGTAACAGGGCCAACACTGAAGCTTTCTTT